This T cell receptor beta chain was captured in a study of cytomegalovirus exposure and HLA in healthy donors. Study-level background: Tens of millions of unique TCR sequences came from HLA-typed donors in an early release.

Germline lookup yields CDR1 MRHNA and CDR2 SNTAGT. V was clipped by 3 bases and J by 0 bases, with 10 bases between them. The CDR3 length is 15 residues. The PCR employed 60 Vbeta primers together with 13 Jbeta primers. Sequencing was performed with immunoSEQ multiplex PCR; in TCRdb, only in-frame clones are kept and a portion is missing. Of 65,000 or so clones in the sample, approximately 80% were seen once. Only a few counts were recorded for this clone. The chain links TRBV6-4 to TRBJ2-3; no firm D call. The specimen was PBMCs. The TCR comes from a girl aged 10-17 years in good health and CMV-seropositive. The CDR3 nucleotides read TGTGCCAGCAGTGAATTAGCCGCTAGCACAGATACGCAGTATTTT. This codes for CASSELAASTDTQYF.